This T cell receptor beta chain was captured by sequencing in a study of shared clonotypes between healthy human individuals. Selected positively for CCR7 and CD45RO-negative, naive CD8 cells excluded terminally differentiated effector memory CD45RA+ cells. TCRdb's table, derived via immunoSEQ multiplex PCR, lists solely in-frame clones and lacks some. This table holds more than 600,000 clones, roughly nine tenths found once. Trimming removed 4 bases from V and 0 bases from J, with 7 bases in between. In germline, CDR1 is SEHNR, CDR2 FQNEAQ (reference sequence). The CDR3 runs 14 residues. The rearrangement joins TRBV7-9 to TRBJ1-5; D is ambiguous. Sequenced input: naive CD8+ T cells sorted from blood. The source is a man in his thirties or forties in good health. CDR3 residues: CASSYPGSNQPQHF. The CDR3 coding sequence is TGTGCCAGCAGCTACCCGGGTAGCAATCAGCCCCAGCATTTT.